A single sample is the source of the 17 T cell receptor beta chains below, sequenced in a study of OX40 agonist ivuxolimab in advanced cancers. Data came from immunoSEQ multiplex PCR; TCRdb stores just in-frame clones and leaves some out. The data show tens of thousands of clones, 80% to 90% seen once. The source was CD4+ or CD8+ T cells sorted from blood, collected in a trial of the OX40 agonist ivuxolimab. The receptors were sampled from an adult with an advanced solid tumor such as melanoma, head and neck, liver or kidney cancer.

This chain joins TRBV10-2 and TRBJ2-3, with D perhaps given as TRBD1 or TRBD2 (7 bases each). CDR1 is WSHSY and CDR2 is SAAADI in the germline V gene. Trimming shortened V by 6 bases and J by 0 bases, and 13 bases separated the two germline ends. The length of the CDR3 is 15 residues. CDR3 in DNA: TGCGCCAGCAGGCGACAGGGAGGGAGCACAGATACGCAGTATTTT. Protein product: CASRRQGGSTDTQYF.

This chain joins TRBV7-2 and TRBJ1-2, with a possible D match to TRBD1 (6 bases). The germline V gene encodes CDR1 SGHTA and CDR2 FQGNSA. The CDR3 is 15 residues long. The V end was cut by 0 bases, the J end by 5 bases, with 13 bases between. CDR3 nucleotides: TGTGCCAGCAGCTTAGCGACTGGGGGCAGGTATGGCTACACCTTC. Translation: CASSLATGGRYGYTF.

The chain employs TRBV11-2 and TRBJ2-2, with 8 nucleotides matching TRBD2. This CDR3 region has 14 residues. Germline CDR1 reads SGHAT; CDR2 reads FQNNGV. With 3 bases clipped from V and 7 bases from J, the junction kept 4 bases outside the gene matches. The CDR3 DNA reads as TGTGCCAGCAGCTTTCTTGCGGGAGGCGGGGAGCTGTTTTTT. Translated, it gives CASSFLAGGGELFF.

The chain joins TRBV18 to TRBJ1-5, with no clear D. The germline gives CDR1 KGHSH, CDR2 LQKENI. Trimming removed 2 bases at V and 7 bases at J, with 9 bases between. The CDR3 loop spans 13 amino acids. The CDR3 DNA is TGTGCCAGCTCACCAGGCGATGAACAGCCCCAGCATTTT. It yields the protein CASSPGDEQPQHF.

There are a few counts of this clone. This chain links TRBV7-2 with TRBJ1-3, with D possibly being TRBD1 (6 bases). The germline gives CDR1 SGHTA, CDR2 FQGNSA. The CDR3 loop spans 15 amino acids. The V gene lost 6 bases and the J gene lost 0 bases, with 12 bases spanning the gap. CDR3 residues: CASRRTVSSGNTIYF. CDR3 DNA: TGTGCCAGCAGAAGGACAGTTAGCTCTGGAAACACCATATATTTT.

A word on this clone: Mismatch with germline at one junction end may stem from a read error. The chain combines TRBV7-9 with TRBJ2-2; D is perhaps TRBD2 (6 bases). Germline CDR1 is SEHNR and CDR2 is FQNEAQ (reference sequence). This CDR3 comprises 16 residues. The CDR3 loop is CASSLVSGYKHRGAVF. DNA of the CDR3: TGTGCCAGCAGCTTAGTTAGCGGTTATAAACACCGGGGAGCTGTTTTT.

The gene calls are TRBV19 and TRBJ2-7; 8 positions agree with TRBD1. CDR1 and CDR2 (germline): LNHDA, SQIVND (reference sequence). The CDR3 sequence is 15 residues long. V trimming: 5 bases; J trimming: 6 bases; junction bases outside the gene matches: 12. The CDR3 protein is CASSPGTGDTIEQYF. The CDR3 nucleotides read TGTGCCAGTAGTCCCGGGACAGGAGACACCATCGAGCAGTACTTC.

CDR3 region: CASTWDSLSSEQYF. In DNA, the CDR3 is TGTGCCAGCACCTGGGACTCCCTATCAAGCGAGCAGTACTTC. The chain employs TRBV19 and TRBJ2-7; the D gene is possibly TRBD2 (6 bases). CDR3 length: 14 residues. The germline V gene encodes CDR1 LNHDA and CDR2 SQIVND (reference sequence). Trimming left V 9 bases short and J 6 bases short, with 21 bases between. Together with reference TRBV19 and TRBJ2-7, the CDR3 gives the full variable domain: DGGITQSPKYLFRKEGQNVTLSCEQNLNHDAMYWYRQDPGQGLRLIYYSQIVNDFQKGDIAEGYSVSREKKESFPLTVTSAQKNPTAFYLCASTWDSLSSEQYFGPGTRLTVT.

This chain connects TRBV5-1 to TRBJ2-5; D tentatively fits TRBD1 or TRBD2 (6 bases each). This CDR3 contains 13 residues. V lost 0 bases, J lost 5 bases, and 8 bases lay in between. The germline V gene encodes CDR1 SGHRS and CDR2 YFSETQ. CDR3 nucleotides: TGCGCCAGCAGCTTGGGAGGGGGGGAGACCCAGTACTTC. Protein product: CASSLGGGETQYF.

The count of this clone is one. The chain carries TRBV28 and TRBJ2-2; 14 nucleotides line up with TRBD2. The J segment lost 7 bases and the V segment lost 4 bases, leaving 5 bases of the junction unmatched. The CDR3 extends over 16 amino acids. CDR1 MDHEN and CDR2 SYDVKM come from the germline V gene. The CDR3 nucleotides are TGTGCCAGCAGTTCGACTAGCGGGAGGGATCTCGGGGAGCTGTTTTTT. Protein: CASSSTSGRDLGELFF. Full variable domain (remainder filled in from reference TRBV28 and TRBJ2-2): DVKVTQSSRYLVKRTGEKVFLECVQDMDHENMFWYRQDPGLGLRLIYFSYDVKMKEKGDIPEGYSVSREKKERFSLILESASTNQTSMYLCASSSTSGRDLGELFFGEGSRLTVL.

The rearrangement joins TRBV5-1 to TRBJ2-7, with D possibly being TRBD2 (7 bases). CDR3 length: 15 amino acids. CDR1 is SGHRS and CDR2 is YFSETQ in the germline V gene. The V and J ends lost 6 bases and 4 bases respectively, with 20 bases between them. DNA of the CDR3: TGCGCCAGCAACCACGACCCCGGGGGGCTTTACGAGCAGTACTTC. This codes for CASNHDPGGLYEQYF.

This clone is medium-sized. The chain combines TRBV4-1 with TRBJ1-5; 8 bases map to TRBD1. The CDR3 sequence is 16 residues long. V lost 1 base, J lost 4 bases, and 6 bases stayed unmatched. CDR1 is MGHRA and CDR2 is YSYEKL in the germline V gene. The CDR3 coding sequence is TGCGCCAGCAGCCAAGGCCAGGGGGCACGGAATCAGCCCCAGCATTTT. It yields the protein CASSQGQGARNQPQHF.

This chain joins TRBV29-1 and TRBJ2-2; D tentatively fits TRBD1 or TRBD2 (6 bases each). Per the germline V gene, CDR1 is SQVTM and CDR2 is ANQGSEA. The CDR3 runs to 15 residues. The ends were cut back, 7 bases at V and 4 bases at J, with 19 bases in the middle. The DNA for the CDR3 is TGCAGCGCCCGCAAAACGGGGGCGACCACCGGGGAGCTGTTTTTT. It translates to CSARKTGATTGELFF.

The chain links TRBV18 to TRBJ1-1, with TRBD1 as a possible D gene (6 bases). V lost 4 bases and J lost 2, with 8 bases in between. Germline V gene sequence: CDR1 KGHSH, CDR2 LQKENI. The CDR3 runs to 13 residues. In DNA, the CDR3 is TGTGCCAGCTCACAGGGGGTTAACACTGAAGCTTTCTTT. Its translation: CASSQGVNTEAFF. The full variable domain, completed using reference TRBV18 and TRBJ1-1, is NAGVMQNPRHLVRRRGQEARLRCSPMKGHSHVYWYRQLPEEGLKFMVYLQKENIIDESGMPKERFSAEFPKEGPSILRIQQVVRGDSAAYFCASSQGVNTEAFFGQGTRLTVV.

The chain links TRBV7-9 to TRBJ1-2, with D possibly matching TRBD1 (6 bases). This CDR3 comprises 15 residues. The V end was cut by 2 bases, the J end by 3 bases, with 13 bases between. Per the germline V gene, CDR1 is SEHNR and CDR2 is FQNEAQ (reference sequence). The chain's CDR3 is CASSLRVGADYGYTF. The DNA of the CDR3 is TGTGCCAGCAGCTTACGGGTGGGGGCAGACTATGGCTACACCTTC.

CDR3 coding DNA: TGCGCCAGCAGCCAAGCGGGGGTAGCCAAAAACATTCAGTACTTC. Protein: CASSQAGVAKNIQYF. V gene TRBV4-3 combines with J gene TRBJ2-4, with a possible D match to TRBD2 (6 bases). Trimming shortened V by 1 base and J by 0 bases, and 7 bases separated the two germline ends. The germline V gene encodes CDR1 LGHNA and CDR2 YSLEER. The CDR3 has 15 residues.

The V and J genes are TRBV29-1 and TRBJ1-1; tentative D call: TRBD1 (6 bases). Germline-derived CDR1 and CDR2 are SQVTM and ANQGSEA. V was cut by 1 base and J by 6 bases, with 15 bases left in between. This CDR3 has 14 amino acids. The CDR3 sequence is CSVEGGQGSAEAFF. The CDR3 bases are TGCAGCGTTGAAGGAGGGCAGGGGAGCGCTGAAGCTTTCTTT.